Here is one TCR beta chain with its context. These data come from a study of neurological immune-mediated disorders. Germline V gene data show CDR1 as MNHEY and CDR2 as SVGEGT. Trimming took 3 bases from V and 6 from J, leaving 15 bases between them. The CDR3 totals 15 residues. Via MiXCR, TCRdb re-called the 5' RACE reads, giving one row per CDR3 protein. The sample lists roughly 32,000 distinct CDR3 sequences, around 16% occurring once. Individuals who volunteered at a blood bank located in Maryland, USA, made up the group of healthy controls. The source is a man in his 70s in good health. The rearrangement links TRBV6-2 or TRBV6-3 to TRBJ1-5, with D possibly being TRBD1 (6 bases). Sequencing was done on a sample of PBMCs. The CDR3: CASSYGGGPAQPQHF. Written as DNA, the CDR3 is TGTGCCAGCAGTTATGGTGGGGGGCCCGCTCAGCCCCAGCATTTT.